One sample yielded the 22 T cell receptor beta chains listed below, sequenced in a study of response to subunit inactivated influenza vaccine. Via MiXCR, TCRdb re-called the RT-PCR reads, giving one row per CDR3 protein. The sample carries about 700,000 distinct CDR3 sequences, approximately 15% recorded once. Sequencing was performed on PBMCs from blood, taken less than 15 days before vaccination. All receptors derive from a middle-aged man who received an inactivated influenza vaccine.

This clonotype was counted a few times. The V call is TRBV10-3, the J call TRBJ1-2; 10 nucleotides match TRBD1. Germline CDR1 ENHRY, CDR2 SYGVKD. The junction had 5 bases not matched to a gene; V was cut back by 0 bases and J by 4 bases. This CDR3 region has 16 residues. DNA of the CDR3: TGTGCCATCAGTGAGTCGAGGGGACAGGGGACCTATGGCTACACCTTC. Encoded protein: CAISESRGQGTYGYTF.

The sample holds many counts of this clonotype. The J gene is TRBJ1-2, the V gene TRBV5-1; D is ambiguous. The V end was cut by 0 bases, the J end by 4 bases, with 13 bases between. Looked up from germline, CDR1 is SGHRS and CDR2 is YFSETQ. The CDR3 is made up of 15 amino acids. The CDR3 DNA sequence: TGCGCCAGCAGCTTGGATGGGGAAAGGATCTATGGCTACACCTTC. Translated, it gives CASSLDGERIYGYTF.

This clonotype was seen many times. V usage is TRBV20-1 and J usage is TRBJ2-7; D possibly matches TRBD1 or TRBD2 (5 bases each). This CDR3 comprises 11 residues. Trimming took 4 bases from V and 2 from J, leaving 6 bases between them. Germline CDR1 DFQATT, CDR2 SNEGSKA (reference sequence). CDR3 region: CSATGPYEQYF. DNA for the CDR3: TGCAGTGCTACGGGACCCTACGAGCAGTACTTC.

This clonotype showed up just a few times. The chain joins TRBV28 to TRBJ2-2; D possibly corresponds to TRBD1 (5 bases). Germline V CDR1 and CDR2: MDHEN, SYDVKM. The CDR3 has 16 residues. V was clipped by 3 bases and J by 2 bases, with 13 bases between them. CDR3 nucleotide sequence: TGTGCCAGCAGTTTGGGGCAGGTTCTTAACACCGGGGAGCTGTTTTTT. Translation gives CASSLGQVLNTGELFF.

V gene TRBV5-1 combines with J gene TRBJ2-2, with D maybe TRBD1 (5 bases). Trimming stripped 4 bases from V and 3 bases from J, with 10 bases between. The V gene's germline CDR1 is SGHRS and CDR2 YFSETQ. The CDR3 runs 14 residues. The CDR3 nucleotides are TGCGCCAGCAGCATGGACACCCACACCGGGGAGCTGTTTTTT. It is translated as CASSMDTHTGELFF.

The rearrangement links TRBV4-1 to TRBJ2-7; D may correspond to TRBD1 or TRBD2 (6 bases each). The CDR3 covers 15 residues. V was cut by 1 base and J by 0 bases, with 10 bases left in between. Germline CDR1 reads MGHRA; CDR2 reads YSYEKL. CDR3 loop: CASSQAGGLSYEQYF. The CDR3 DNA sequence: TGCGCCAGCAGCCAAGCCGGGGGCCTCTCCTACGAGCAGTACTTC.

The CDR3 protein is CSAGGQYEQYF. The CDR3 DNA is TGCAGTGCGGGGGGGCAGTACGAGCAGTACTTC. The chain links TRBV20-1 to TRBJ2-7; D possibly corresponds to TRBD2 (7 bases). CDR3 length equals 11 residues. Germline V gene sequence: CDR1 DFQATT, CDR2 SNEGSKA (reference sequence). With 6 bases removed from V and 4 bases from J, the gap between germline ends came to 10 bases.

This clonotype was observed at least ten times. The chain employs TRBV7-2 and TRBJ2-2; possible D gene TRBD1, 6 bases. The CDR3 is 16 residues long. V was cut by 3 bases and J by 6 bases, with 17 bases left in between. Germline V lookup: CDR1 SGHTA, CDR2 FQGNSA. The CDR3 sequence is CASSFYTGLNAGELFF. CDR3 coding DNA: TGTGCCAGCAGCTTCTACACAGGGTTGAATGCCGGGGAGCTGTTTTTT.

V and J are TRBV7-9 and TRBJ2-3; 8 bases are shared with TRBD2. Looked up from germline, CDR1 is SEHNR and CDR2 is FQNEAQ (reference sequence). The CDR3 is 17 amino acids. V dropped 5 bases and J dropped 4; count of bases not matched to a gene: 14. CDR3 protein: CASSPRVTAGGADTQYF. The CDR3 coding sequence is TGTGCCAGCAGCCCCCGTGTGACGGCGGGGGGTGCAGATACGCAGTATTTT.

In this sample, this clonotype turned up a few times. V and J are TRBV4-3 and TRBJ2-7; 9 nucleotides agree with TRBD1. CDR1 is LGHNA and CDR2 is YSLEER in the germline V gene. The CDR3 spans 16 residues. Trimming cost V 0 bases and J 3 bases; bases outside gene matches: 6. The CDR3 sequence: CASSQDKTGGYYEQYF. The CDR3 DNA reads as TGCGCCAGCAGCCAAGATAAGACAGGGGGTTACTACGAGCAGTACTTC.

This clonotype was found many times. The chain combines TRBV4-1 with TRBJ2-1; a possible D gene is TRBD2 (5 bases). Germline V gene lookup returns CDR1 MGHRA and CDR2 YSYEKL. The ends were cut back, 1 base at V and 8 bases at J, with 12 bases in the middle. CDR3 length: 14 residues. This CDR3 reads CASSQVLSGYEQFF. The CDR3, as DNA: TGCGCCAGCAGCCAAGTCCTCAGCGGTTATGAGCAGTTCTTC.

This clonotype was recorded at least ten times. The rearrangement uses TRBV6-2 or TRBV6-3 and TRBJ1-5; the D gene is possibly TRBD1 (5 bases). This CDR3 region has 15 residues. V lost 6 bases and J 0 bases, leaving 12 bases between the germline ends. Germline V gene data show CDR1 as MNHEY and CDR2 as SVGEGT. CDR3 loop: CASRPTGVSNQPQHF. CDR3 DNA: TGTGCCAGCAGACCGACGGGGGTTAGCAATCAGCCCCAGCATTTT.

The V call is TRBV12-2, the J call TRBJ1-2; TRBD1 is taken as the D call from the table, unchecked against the DNA. TRBV12-2 corresponds to a pseudogene. CDR3 length: 12 amino acids. The DNA for the CDR3 is TGTGCAAGTCCCCCTCTCGATGGTGGCTACACCTTC. Translation gives CASPPLDGGYTF.

V is TRBV7-2 and J is TRBJ2-1; 7 nucleotides line up with TRBD2. CDR1 and CDR2 from the germline V gene are SGHTA and FQGNSA. There are 15 residues in the CDR3. J lost 3 bases, V lost 1 base, and 3 bases had no gene match. The CDR3, as DNA: TGTGCCAGCAGCTTAGGGGTAGCGGGCTACAATGAGCAGTTCTTC. Its protein product is CASSLGVAGYNEQFF.

This clonotype was counted at least ten times. The chain couples TRBV4-1 to TRBJ1-5; D gene ambiguous. CDR3 length equals 15 residues. CDR1 and CDR2 from the germline V gene are MGHRA and YSYEKL. V gave up 0 bases and J gave up 1 base, with 7 bases separating them. The DNA for the CDR3 is TGCGCCAGCAGCCAAGAAGGGCAGAGCAATCAGCCCCAGCATTTT. This codes for CASSQEGQSNQPQHF.

This clonotype was counted a few times. The J gene is TRBJ2-7, the V gene TRBV20-1; 11 positions match TRBD2. Germline V gene data show CDR1 as DFQATT and CDR2 as SNEGSKA (reference sequence). This CDR3 has 15 residues. J lost 3 bases, V lost 0 bases, and 4 bases had no gene match. The DNA of the CDR3 is TGCAGTGCTAGAGACCTACTAGCGGGAGACTACGAGCAGTACTTC. It specifies CSARDLLAGDYEQYF.

This clonotype was observed many times. This chain links TRBV9 with TRBJ2-3, with a weak D call TRBD2 (6 bases). V was shortened by 4 bases and J by 3 bases, with 15 bases between the two germline ends. This CDR3 has 15 amino acids. Germline-derived CDR1 and CDR2 are SGDLS and YYNGEE. CDR3 loop: CASSQSGSATDTQYF. In DNA form, the CDR3 reads TGTGCCAGCAGCCAGAGCGGGTCCGCGACAGATACGCAGTATTTT.

The rearrangement joins TRBV23-1 to TRBJ1-5; a weak D match, TRBD1 (5 bases). TRBV23-1 is an open reading frame whose function is uncertain. The CDR3 runs to 13 residues. Trimming removed 3 bases at V and 7 bases at J, with 10 bases between. The CDR3 coding sequence is TGCGCCAGCAGTCATGGGGGGAGACAGCCCCAGCATTTT. This gives the protein CASSHGGRQPQHF.

There are a few counts of this clonotype. This rearrangement joins TRBV5-1 to TRBJ2-1; D unresolved. The CDR3 runs to 13 residues. The germline CDR1 and CDR2 sequences are SGHRS and YFSETQ. Trimming stripped 0 bases from V and 6 bases from J, with 7 bases between. CDR3 in amino acids: CASSLAIANEQFF. In DNA form, the CDR3 reads TGCGCCAGCAGCTTGGCCATTGCCAATGAGCAGTTCTTC.

The chain uses TRBV6-2 or TRBV6-3 and TRBJ2-7; D gene unclear. The germline CDR1 and CDR2 sequences are MNHEY and SVGEGT. Trimming removed 7 bases at V and 2 bases at J, with 9 bases between. The CDR3 loop spans 12 amino acids. Here the CDR3 DNA reads TGTGCCAGCACGAATTCACCCTACGAGCAGTACTTC. Translated: CASTNSPYEQYF.

This clonotype was counted at least ten times. The chain combines TRBV5-6 with TRBJ2-1, with no clear D. Per the germline V gene, CDR1 is SGHDT and CDR2 is YYEEEE. The CDR3 has 11 amino acids. Trimming removed 5 bases from V and 6 bases from J, with 6 bases in between. CDR3 in DNA: TGTGCCAGCAGAGCCGCCAATGAGCAGTTCTTC. Amino acids: CASRAANEQFF.

This clonotype came up many times. The chain carries TRBV12-3 or TRBV12-4 and TRBJ1-3; TRBD1 agrees at 9 bases. This CDR3 comprises 16 residues. The V segment lost 2 bases and the J segment 0 bases; nucleotides outside the gene matches: 2. The chain's CDR3 is CASSLTGGHSGNTIYF. Here the CDR3 DNA reads TGTGCCAGCAGTTTAACAGGGGGCCACTCTGGAAACACCATATATTTT.